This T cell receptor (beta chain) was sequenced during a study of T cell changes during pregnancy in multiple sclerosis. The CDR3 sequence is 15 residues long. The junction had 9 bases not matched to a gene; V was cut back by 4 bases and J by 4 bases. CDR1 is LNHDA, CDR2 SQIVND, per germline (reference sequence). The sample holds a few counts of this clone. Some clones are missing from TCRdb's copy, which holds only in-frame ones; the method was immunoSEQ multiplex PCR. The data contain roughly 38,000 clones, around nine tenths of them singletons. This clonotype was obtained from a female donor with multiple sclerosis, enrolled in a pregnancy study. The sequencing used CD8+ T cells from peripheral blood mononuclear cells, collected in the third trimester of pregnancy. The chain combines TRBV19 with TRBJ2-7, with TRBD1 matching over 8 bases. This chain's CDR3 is CASSTTGAIEYEQYF. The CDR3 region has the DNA TGTGCCAGTAGTACGACAGGGGCGATAGAATACGAGCAGTACTTC.